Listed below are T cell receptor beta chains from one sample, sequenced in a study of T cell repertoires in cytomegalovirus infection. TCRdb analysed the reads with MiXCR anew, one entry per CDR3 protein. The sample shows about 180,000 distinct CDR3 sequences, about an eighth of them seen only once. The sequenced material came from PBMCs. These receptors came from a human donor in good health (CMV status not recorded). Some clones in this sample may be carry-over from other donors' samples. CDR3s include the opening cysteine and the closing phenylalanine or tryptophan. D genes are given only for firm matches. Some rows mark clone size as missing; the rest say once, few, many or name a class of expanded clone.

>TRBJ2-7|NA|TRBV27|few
TGTGCCAGCAGTTTTAGCACCTCTCGATACTACGAGCAGTACTTC
CASSFSTSRYYEQYF
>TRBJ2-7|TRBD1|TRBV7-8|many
TGTGCCAGCAGCCCGACAGGGACCTACGAGCAGTACTTC
CASSPTGTYEQYF
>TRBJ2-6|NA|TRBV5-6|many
TGTGCCAGCAGGCCAGGGTCGACTGGGGCCAACGTCCTGACTTTC
CASRPGSTGANVLTF
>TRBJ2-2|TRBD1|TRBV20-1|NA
TGCAGTGCTAGAGGGGGGACAGGGCTCACCGGGGAGCTGTTTTTT
CSARGGTGLTGELFF
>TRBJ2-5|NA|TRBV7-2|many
TGTGCCAGCAGCTTATCGAGGACAAAAACGGAGACCCAGTACTTC
CASSLSRTKTETQYF
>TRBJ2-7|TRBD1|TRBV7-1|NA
TGTGCCAGCAGCCCGGACAGGGCAAGCTCCTACGAGCAGTACTTC
CASSPDRASSYEQYF
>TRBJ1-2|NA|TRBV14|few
TGTGCCAGCAGCCAAGAAGTGGGGACGGTATATGGCTACACCTTC
CASSQEVGTVYGYTF
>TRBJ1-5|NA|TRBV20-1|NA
TGCAGTGCTAGAGATGGAGCCGATTCCATCTACAGCCCGGGGCATTTT
CSARDGADSIYSPGHF
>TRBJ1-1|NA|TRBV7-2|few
TGTGCCAGCAGCTTAGCTAAGACAAAGAACACTGAAGCTTTCTTT
CASSLAKTKNTEAFF
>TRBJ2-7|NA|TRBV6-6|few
TGTGCCAGCAGCGCTCCGGAGGGTAGCGGCTACGAGCAGTACTTC
CASSAPEGSGYEQYF
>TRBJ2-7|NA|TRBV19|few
TGTGCCAGTAGTACCGCAGCGTACGAGCAGTACTTC
CASSTAAYEQYF
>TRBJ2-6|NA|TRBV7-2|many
TGTGCCAGCAGCTTTCTGGGTGCTGGGGCCAACGTCCTGACTTTC
CASSFLGAGANVLTF
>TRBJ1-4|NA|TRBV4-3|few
TGCGCCAGCAGCCAAGATTATGAGGGTGCGGGGGAGTTTTTT
CASSQDYEGAGEFF
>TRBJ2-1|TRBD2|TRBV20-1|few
TGCAGTGCTAGAAGGGTTAGCGGGATAGGCAATGAGCAGTTCTTC
CSARRVSGIGNEQFF
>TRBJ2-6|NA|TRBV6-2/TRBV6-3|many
TGTGCCAGCAGTTGGGGGCAGCTCTCTGGGGCCAACGTCCTGACTTTC
CASSWGQLSGANVLTF
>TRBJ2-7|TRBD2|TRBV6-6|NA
TGTGCCAGCAGCTTCAGCGGGAGGGGGGCCTACGAGCAGTACTTC
CASSFSGRGAYEQYF
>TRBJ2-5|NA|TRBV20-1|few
TGCAGTGCTAGGTTTCGACGACAAGAGACCCAGTACTTC
CSARFRRQETQYF
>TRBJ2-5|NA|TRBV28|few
TGTGCCAGCACCCCGTCGTGGGTGGTGGGGGAAGAGACCCAGTACTTC
CASTPSWVVGEETQYF
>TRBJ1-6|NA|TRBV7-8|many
TGTGCCAGCAGCCCGAGGCTAATTAATTCACCCCTCCACTTT
CASSPRLINSPLHF
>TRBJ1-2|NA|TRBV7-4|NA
TGTGCCAGCAGCGAAGCTGTTAACTATGGCTACACCTTC
CASSEAVNYGYTF
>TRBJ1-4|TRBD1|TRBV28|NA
TGTGCCAGCAGTTCCAGGGGGGAAAAACTGTTTTTT
CASSSRGEKLFF
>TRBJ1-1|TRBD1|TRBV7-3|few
TGTGCCAGCAGCGACGGACAGGGGGCCGGTGAAGCTTTCTTT
CASSDGQGAGEAFF
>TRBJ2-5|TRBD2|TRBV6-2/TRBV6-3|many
TGTGCCAGCACTTTTACTCCGACTAGCGGGAGGGAGACCCAGTACTTC
CASTFTPTSGRETQYF
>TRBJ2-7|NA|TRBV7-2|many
TGTGCCAGCAGCAACCGGGACACGAGGGAGCAGTACTTC
CASSNRDTREQYF
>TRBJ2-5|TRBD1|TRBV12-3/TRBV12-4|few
TGTGCCAGCACCGGGACAGGGGGATGGCAAGAGACCCAGTACTTC
CASTGTGGWQETQYF
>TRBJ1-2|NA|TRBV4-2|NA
TGTGCCACCGCCCGGGACCGCACTAACTATGGCTACACCTTC
CATARDRTNYGYTF
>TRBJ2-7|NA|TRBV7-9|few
TGTGCCAGCAGTATCCCGGGGGAGCAGTACTTC
CASSIPGEQYF
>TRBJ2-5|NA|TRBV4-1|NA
TGCGCCAGCAGCCAAGCGGGAGGGGGCAGAGAGACCCAGTACTTC
CASSQAGGGRETQYF
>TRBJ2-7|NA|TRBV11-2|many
TGTGCCAGCAGCTTAGAAACAGGGAGCGACGAGCAGTACTTC
CASSLETGSDEQYF
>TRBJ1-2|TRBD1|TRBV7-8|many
TGTGCCAGCAGCGTGAGAGCGAGGGGGCCGGACTATGGCTACACCTTC
CASSVRARGPDYGYTF
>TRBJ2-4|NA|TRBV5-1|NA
TGCGCCAGCAGCGCCGGTAACAGGGTGAATAACATTCAGTACTTC
CASSAGNRVNNIQYF
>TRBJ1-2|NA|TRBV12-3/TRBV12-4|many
TGTGCCAGCAGTTTTTGGGTGTCCTCAGAAAGGAACTATGGCTACACCTTC
CASSFWVSSERNYGYTF
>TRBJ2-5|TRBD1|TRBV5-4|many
TGTGCCAGCAGCGTAGAACGGACAGGAAGGGGAGAGACCCAGTACTTC
CASSVERTGRGETQYF
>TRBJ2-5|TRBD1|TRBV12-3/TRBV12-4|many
TGTGCCAGCAGTCCCCGACAGGGTAGGGAAGAGACCCAGTACTTC
CASSPRQGREETQYF
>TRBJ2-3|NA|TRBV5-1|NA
TGCGCCAGCATGGAAGGGGGGGCACCCACAGATACGCAGTATTTT
CASMEGGAPTDTQYF
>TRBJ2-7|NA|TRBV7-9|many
TGTGCCAGCAGCCAGACCGCCACCATGAGGGAGCAGTACTTC
CASSQTATMREQYF
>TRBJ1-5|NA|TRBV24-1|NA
TGTGCCACCAGTGTCTCACGGGGGCCATATCAGCCCCAGCATTTT
CATSVSRGPYQPQHF